Included here is one TCR beta chain sequence, with context. Its antigen is still unknown. The source of the sample is a study of vaccination effects on CD4 cells after COVID-19. Study-wide context: Vaccination of participants consisted of two doses of either the BNT162b2 or mRNA-1273 vaccine.

Before sequencing, viral peptide pools were used by the ViraFEST assay to expand antigen-specific CD4+ T cells. Researchers isolated CD4+ T cells once ten to eleven days of culture had elapsed. A PCR test confirmed that the person had SARS-CoV-2 infection between March and December 2020. Researchers reported culturing two million PBMC in each well, adding around 10 IU/ml IL-2 and around 9.1 ug/ml peptides. Broader study findings: Whether induced by infection or by vaccine, clones showed marked clonal contraction late after vaccination.

Data came from immunoSEQ multiplex PCR; TCRdb stores just in-frame clones and leaves some out. This table has around 49,000 clones, 60% to 75% appearing once. Germline V CDR1 and CDR2: SNHLY, FYNNEI. The length of the CDR3 is 13 residues. The V and J ends lost 10 bases and 6 bases respectively, with 19 bases between them. Here the sequenced sample was CD4+ T cells from PBMCs cultured with a peptide pool, taken before COVID-19 vaccination. This chain connects TRBV2 to TRBJ2-7; possibly TRBD2 for D (5 bases). The receptor's source is a human donor who had a prior SARS-CoV-2 infection. Written as DNA, the CDR3 is TGTGCCACCGAATTAGACGGAGGATCCGAGCAGTACTTC. It specifies CATELDGGSEQYF.